Described below is a single T cell receptor beta chain sequence and its context. V gave up 1 base and J gave up 6 bases, with 7 bases separating them. The CDR3 covers 14 residues. CDR1 and CDR2 from the germline V gene are SEHNR and FQNEAQ (reference sequence). These data come from a study of blood T cell repertoires in COVID-19. Study context: Acute and convalescent COVID-19 specimens originated in the United States, Italy and Spain. Sources were T cells, B-cell-depleted T cells, or PBMCs; the material itself was cDNA or gDNA.

Original data processing: Cell counts per sample came from amplifying reference gene primers. The table came from immunoSEQ multiplex PCR; TCRdb's copy has only in-frame clones and leaves some out. For V, J and clone size, that table is used; D and trimming come from the DNA. Of around 270,000 clones listed, roughly 91% are singletons. The TCR originated in a man aged 30 to 39 with acute or convalescent COVID-19. Source material: peripheral blood. The J gene is TRBJ1-6, the V gene TRBV7-9, with no clear D. The CDR3 sequence: CASSLVSVNSPLHF. As DNA, the CDR3 is TGTGCCAGCAGCTTAGTGAGTGTTAATTCACCCCTCCACTTT.